Below, 30 T cell receptor beta chains from the same sample are listed, as sequenced in a study of tumor-infiltrating lymphocytes in primary liver carcinoma (TCRdb year 2017). Without any cell sorting, total RNA and DNA were co-extracted from approximately 22-30 mg of bulk tissue using the AllPrep DNA/RNA mini kit. Sequenced on an Illumina HiSeq 2500. Using a constant-region primer and ProtoScript II reverse transcriptase, TCRbeta-specific cDNA was reverse-transcribed from around 500 ng total RNA. TCRbeta libraries were built with three nested multiplex PCR rounds, a slightly modified ARM-PCR procedure. Each of the first two PCR rounds ran for approximately 10 cycles using multiplex TRBV1-TRBV30 forward primers together with a Cbeta reverse primer. Starting from the raw public reads, TCRdb applied fastp trimming at Q25, assembled clones with MiXCR and retained in-frame beta chains. Every distinct CDR3 protein forms one entry, paired with its most common genes and DNA. The table for this sample lists roughly 190,000 distinct CDR3 sequences; around 81% of them were counted only once. The ten largest make up less than 20% of the sample.

Sequencing used tumor tissue from primary liver carcinoma. The receptors come from a man aged 35 to 55 with primary liver carcinoma and hepatitis B virus infection.

Turning to this clonotype: One junction end disagrees with the germline gene, perhaps due to a read error. The CDR3 DNA is TGTGCTAGCAGTCGCAGACAGGGAGGGCAGCCCCGGCATTTT. Translated: CASSRRQGGQPRHF. This chain uses TRBV28 with TRBJ1-5, with 7 bases identical to TRBD1. The germline gives CDR1 MDHEN, CDR2 SYDVKM. CDR3 size: 14 residues.

Worth noting for this clonotype: At one end the junction does not follow the germline gene, possibly because of a read error. This chain joins TRBV11-3 and TRBJ1-1; the D is unclear. Germline loops: CDR1 SGHNT, CDR2 YENEEA. This CDR3 spans 15 amino acids. The CDR3 region has the DNA TGTGTCAGCAGCCCAGGATCCGGTTGGGATACTGATGCTTTCTTT. Protein: CVSSPGSGWDTDAFF. The full variable domain, its missing parts supplied by reference TRBV11-3 and TRBJ1-1, is EAGVVQSPRYKIIEKKQPVAFWCNPISGHNTLYWYLQNLGQGPELLIRYENEEAVDDSQLPKDRFSAERLKGVDSTLKIQPAELGDSAVYLCVSSPGSGWDTDAFFGQGTRLTVV.

Worth noting for this clonotype: A much larger clone lies a single base off, so this may be a read error. The rearrangement joins TRBV28 to TRBJ2-5; weak D call: TRBD2 (5 bases). From germline, CDR1 is MDHEN and CDR2 SYDVKM. The CDR3 loop spans 14 amino acids. Trimming cost V 10 bases and J 1 base, with 16 bases left between them. The CDR3 reads CATQPEEGQETQYF. DNA of the CDR3: TGTGCCACCCAACCGGAGGAAGGCCAAGAGACCCAGTACTTC.

The CDR3 DNA follows: TGCGCCAGCAGCTTGAGCGGGCAGAACCCTGGAAACACCATATATTTT. This sequence encodes CASSLSGQNPGNTIYF. The chain recombines TRBV5-1 with TRBJ1-3; the D is unclear. Deletions cut 1 base from V and 2 bases from J, with 13 bases between. Germline CDR1 SGHRS, CDR2 YFSETQ. The CDR3 is 16 amino acids.

Concerning this clonotype itself: The junction departs from germline at one end; a sequencing error may be responsible. The rearrangement links TRBV28 to TRBJ1-2; 7 bases are a match to TRBD1. CDR3 size: 13 residues. Germline lookup yields CDR1 MDHEN and CDR2 SYDVKM. The CDR3 bases are TGTGCCAGCAATTTACAGTCAGGGGGTGGCTGCACCTTC. It encodes CASNLQSGGGCTF.

Note on this clonotype: The junction shows a germline mismatch at one end, possibly a read error. The chain recombines TRBV28 with TRBJ1-5; 7 bases match TRBD1. The V gene's germline CDR1 is MDHEN and CDR2 SYDVKM. The CDR3 sequence is 20 residues long. CDR3 protein: CTSREDRAAHSLTSNWTQHF. The CDR3 bases are TGTACCAGCAGAGAAGACAGGGCCGCCCATAGCCTCACCTCCAATTGGACCCAGCATTTT. The full variable domain, rest sourced from reference TRBV28 and TRBJ1-5, is DVKVTQSSRYLVKRTGEKVFLECVQDMDHENMFWYRQDPGLGLRLIYFSYDVKMKEKGDIPEGYSVSREKKERFSLILESASTNQTSMYLCTSREDRAAHSLTSNWTQHFGDGTRLSIL.

On this clonotype: A junction end diverges from the germline sequence, so it may reflect a read error. This sequence joins TRBV5-4 and TRBJ2-1, with TRBD2 matching 8 bases. Per germline, CDR1 SGHNT and CDR2 YYREEE (reference sequence). The CDR3 is 14 amino acids. The CDR3 reads CASSPRGGIDDQLF. In DNA form, the CDR3 reads TGTGCCAGCAGCCCGCGCGGGGGGATCGATGATCAGCTCTTC.

Regarding this clonotype: It is likely a read error, because the conserved phenylalanine at the end of the CDR3 is missing. The genes are TRBV28 and TRBJ1-5, with 7 bases identical to TRBD1. The J call may be incorrect, as the DNA end agrees better with TRBJ2-3. The germline V gene has CDR1 MDHEN and CDR2 SYDVKM. The CDR3 is 16 amino acids. CDR3 protein: CASSPLRQGRNQPQYS. CDR3 nucleotide sequence: TGTGCCAGCAGTCCCCTAAGACAGGGCCGCAATCAGCCCCAGTATTCT.

Turning to this clonotype: At one of its ends the junction is not consistent with the germline gene, which may arise from a read error. This rearrangement joins TRBV2 to TRBJ1-1; no reliable D call. The CDR3 sequence is 13 residues long. The V gene's germline CDR1 is SNHLY and CDR2 FYNNEI. The DNA of the CDR3 is TGTGCCAGCAGTGGTGGCTTCAACACTGAAGTTTTCTTT. Translation: CASSGGFNTEVFF.

As for this clonotype: Germline and junction disagree at one end, which may indicate a read error. The chain combines TRBV11-1 with TRBJ2-1, with D unclear. The CDR3 totals 14 residues. The germline V gene encodes CDR1 SGHAT and CDR2 FQDESV (reference sequence). The CDR3 reads CASSLGVSKNAQFF. Written as DNA, the CDR3 is TGTGCCAGCAGTCTAGGCGTCTCGAAGAATGCGCAGTTCTTC.

Comment on this clonotype: The germline gene is not matched at one end of the junction; a read error may be the cause. The V call is TRBV12-3 or TRBV12-4, the J call TRBJ1-5; D is uncertain. The CDR3 has 13 amino acids. As DNA, the CDR3 is TGTGCCAGCAGTGGGCCGGGATTTCAGCCCCACCATTTT. This encodes CASSGPGFQPHHF.

The V call is TRBV11-1, the J call TRBJ1-6; D ambiguous. The length of the CDR3 is 13 residues. Germline CDR1 reads SGHAT; CDR2 reads FQDESV (reference sequence). The CDR3 reads CAGSRKLVSPLHF. The CDR3 DNA reads TGTGCTGGCAGCCGGAAACTGGTTTCACCCCTCCACTTT.

Remarks on this clonotype: One end of the junction is discordant with germline, which a read error may explain. The chain is built from TRBV5-1 and TRBJ2-3; D is ambiguous. The J call may be mistaken, given a closer DNA end match to TRBJ1-5. Germline lookup yields CDR1 SGHRS and CDR2 YFSETQ. The CDR3 totals 16 residues. The CDR3 DNA reads as TGCGCCAGTAGCTTACAAGCTAGCGGGAGCACAGATACGCAGCATTTT. Amino acids: CASSLQASGSTDTQHF.

This clonotype was seen many times. The V and J genes are TRBV12-3 or TRBV12-4 and TRBJ2-1, with D perhaps matching TRBD2 (6 bases). This CDR3 has 12 amino acids. V was pared by 6 bases and J by 7 bases, with 10 bases between. Written as DNA, the CDR3 is TGTGCCAGCAGCAGAAGCGGGAATGAGCAGTTCTTC. This codes for CASSRSGNEQFF.

About this clonotype: One junction end does not reproduce the germline sequence, and a read error may be involved. V is TRBV11-1 and J is TRBJ2-1; a possible D gene is TRBD2 (7 bases). The CDR3 spans 14 residues. Germline assignment: CDR1 SGHAT and CDR2 FQDESV (reference sequence). The CDR3 sequence: CVSSLGGGTIEQFF. Here the CDR3 DNA reads TGTGTCAGCAGCTTGGGAGGGGGAACCATTGAGCAGTTCTTC. Full variable domain (rest looked up from reference TRBV11-1 and TRBJ2-1): EAEVAQSPRYKITEKSQAVAFWCDPISGHATLYWYRQILGQGPELLVQFQDESVVDDSQLPKDRFSAERLKGVDSTLKIQPAELGDSAMYLCVSSLGGGTIEQFFGPGTRLTVL.

This chain uses TRBV29-1 with TRBJ1-2; no reliable D call. Germline V gene sequence: CDR1 SQVTM, CDR2 ANQGSEA. The V and J ends lost 6 bases and 11 bases respectively, with 19 bases between them. The CDR3 is 12 residues long. CDR3 in amino acids: CSVMIGWEGYTF. DNA of the CDR3: TGCAGCGTCATGATAGGGTGGGAGGGATACACCTTC.

About this clonotype itself: Given the absence of the conserved phenylalanine or tryptophan at the CDR3 end, a read error is likely. The limits of the CDR3 on the DNA are not certain, so only TCRdb's listed CDR3 is given. The chain couples TRBV6-5 to TRBJ2-7; TRBD2 is the table's D call and was not checked against the DNA. The CDR3 is 14 residues long, counting both termini. Germline V gives CDR1 MNHEY, CDR2 SVGAGI. This CDR3 reads CASGSSAGGGEQCI.

This clonotype was counted between two and nine times. This rearrangement joins TRBV28 to TRBJ2-5; possibly TRBD1 for D (5 bases). Germline V gene lookup returns CDR1 MDHEN and CDR2 SYDVKM. The CDR3 loop spans 14 amino acids. V lost 3 bases and J lost 5, with 13 bases in between. CDR3 protein: CASSFLGDAETQYF. In DNA form, the CDR3 reads TGTGCCAGCAGTTTTCTAGGGGATGCGGAGACCCAGTACTTC.

Comments on this clonotype: One end of the junction is discordant with germline, which a read error may explain. This sequence joins TRBV24-1 and TRBJ2-1, with 8 bases fitting TRBD1. The CDR3 length is 14 residues. Germline assignment: CDR1 KGHDR and CDR2 SFDVKD. The CDR3 reads CASKDPGGADVEFF. In nucleotides, the CDR3 is TGTGCCAGTAAAGACCCAGGGGGCGCCGATGTTGAGTTTTTC.

Notes on this clonotype: Being one base from a much bigger clone, this may be a read error. The V and J genes are TRBV28 and TRBJ2-1; 10 nucleotides line up with TRBD2. This CDR3 has 15 residues. The germline V gene encodes CDR1 MDHEN and CDR2 SYDVKM. The chain's CDR3 is CPSLGRTSGYNEQFF. CDR3 DNA sequence: TGTCCCAGCCTCGGTCGGACTAGCGGTTACAATGAGCAGTTCTTC.

The gene calls are TRBV5-6 and TRBJ1-1; D gene uncertain. There are 14 residues in the CDR3. Germline loops: CDR1 SGHDT, CDR2 YYEEEE. Trimming cost V 6 bases and J 3 bases, with 15 bases left between them. The CDR3 DNA reads as TGTGCCAGCATCTCGACGGGTAGGGACACTGAAGCTTTCTTT. It translates to CASISTGRDTEAFF.

Turning to this clonotype: At one end the junction does not follow the germline gene, possibly because of a read error. The chain is built from TRBV4-1 and TRBJ2-1, with D perhaps TRBD1 or TRBD2 (6 bases each). Per germline, CDR1 MGHRA and CDR2 YSYEKL. The CDR3 length is 17 residues. CDR3 coding DNA: TGCGCCAGCAGTCCCGATAGGGGGGCGAGCTCCTACAATGAGCAGCTCTTC. It specifies CASSPDRGASSYNEQLF.

The rearrangement uses TRBV12-3 or TRBV12-4 and TRBJ2-1; the D gene could be TRBD1 or TRBD2 (7 bases each). The CDR3 totals 16 residues. Trimming took 10 bases from V and 7 from J, leaving 26 bases between them. CDR3 coding DNA: TGTGCCATCATACAGGGGTGGGCGGGAGATTCTAATGAGCAGTTCTTC. Translation gives CAIIQGWAGDSNEQFF.

Concerning this clonotype itself: The conserved final phenylalanine or tryptophan is absent from the CDR3, which likely points to a read error. The DNA is left out, because the CDR3 cannot be placed on it with certainty; the CDR3 is given as TCRdb lists it. The CDR3: CASSLVAGAGGNEHFL. This chain connects TRBV5-6 to TRBJ2-1; the table's D call, TRBD2, was not checked against the DNA. Germline CDR1 SGHDT, CDR2 YYEEEE. Inclusive of both ends, the CDR3 amounts to 16 amino acids.

About this clonotype itself: The CDR3 does not close with the conserved phenylalanine or tryptophan, likely indicating a read error. This chain uses TRBV29-1 with TRBJ2-5; possibly TRBD1 or TRBD2 for D (7 bases each). CDR3 size: 13 residues. Trimming cost V 5 bases and J 7 bases, with 17 bases left between them. From germline, CDR1 is SQVTM and CDR2 ANQGSEA. CDR3 sequence: CSVSSRGRVTQYI. DNA for the CDR3: TGCAGCGTTTCATCCAGGGGGAGGGTGACCCAGTACATC.

Of note for this clonotype: At one boundary the junction diverges from the germline segment, which might be a read error. The J gene is TRBJ2-2, the V gene TRBV29-1; D may be TRBD2 (5 bases). CDR1 and CDR2 (germline): SQVTM, ANQGSEA. There are 13 residues in the CDR3. CDR3 sequence: CSVHTGNTGELLF. CDR3 in DNA: TGCAGCGTGCACACGGGGAACACCGGGGAGCTGCTTTTT.

Notes on this clonotype: This CDR3 fails to terminate in the conserved phenylalanine or tryptophan, so it likely reflects a read error. The V gene is TRBV5-1, the J gene TRBJ2-6; D is possibly TRBD1 (6 bases). CDR3 length: 18 residues. Germline CDR1 and CDR2: SGHRS and YFSETQ. Written as DNA, the CDR3 is TGCCCCAGCAGCTTGGGGGCCGGTATAACCTCTGGGGCCAACGTCCTGACTTTA. This codes for CPSSLGAGITSGANVLTL.

As regards this clonotype: A junction end diverges from the germline sequence, so it may reflect a read error. The chain uses TRBV29-1 and TRBJ1-5, with a possible D match to TRBD1 (6 bases). Germline-derived CDR1 and CDR2 are SQVTM and ANQGSEA. The CDR3 totals 13 residues. The CDR3 DNA sequence: TGCAGTGTTATCGGACAGATCAATCAGCCCCATCATTTT. Protein: CSVIGQINQPHHF.

Concerning this clonotype itself: Germline and junction disagree at one end, which may indicate a read error. V and J are TRBV11-1 and TRBJ2-3; D is possibly TRBD1 or TRBD2 (5 bases each). Germline V gene sequence: CDR1 SGHAT, CDR2 FQDESV (reference sequence). The CDR3 is 19 residues long. The CDR3 spells CTSSSGGNSDGARIDTQYF. For the CDR3, the DNA is TGTACCAGCAGCTCTGGGGGAAACTCTGATGGAGCCCGCATAGATACGCAGTATTTT.

In the case of this clonotype: The conserved phenylalanine or tryptophan normally closing the CDR3 is absent here, so this likely arose from a read error. The chain couples TRBV29-1 to TRBJ1-5; D perhaps matches TRBD1 (6 bases). The germline V gene encodes CDR1 SQVTM and CDR2 ANQGSEA. The germline V and J ends were trimmed by 4 bases and 3 bases, with 10 bases remaining between them. CDR3 length: 13 amino acids. The CDR3 DNA reads as TGCAGCGTTGGCGGACAGACCAATCAGCCCCAGCATCTT. It encodes CSVGGQTNQPQHL.